This entry concerns a single T cell receptor beta chain. Its antigen remains unknown. This specimen comes from a study of immune evolution from preneoplasia to lung adenocarcinoma. General study points: Top clone share appeared to fall from AAH through AIS, MIA, adenocarcinoma. Later-stage lesions seemingly showed higher T cell density and diversity than normal lung. Highest clonality occurred in KRAS-mutant, not EGFR-mutant or double wild-type, nodules.

Produced via immunoSEQ multiplex PCR; TCRdb's table is partial and in-frame only. In the table there are approximately 3,500 clones, around 78% of which are singletons. The CDR3 length is 14 residues. Trimming left V 4 bases short and J 7 bases short, with 14 bases between. Germline CDR1 is MNHEY and CDR2 is SVGAGI. This TCR was sampled from a person between 55 and 80 years old with lung adenocarcinoma. The gene calls are TRBV6-5 and TRBJ2-4; D unresolved. Sequenced sample: FFPE minimally invasive lung adenocarcinoma tissue. The CDR3 DNA is TGTGCCAGCAGTTCGCCGGACCATTTTAACATTCAGTACTTC. It translates to CASSSPDHFNIQYF.